This T cell receptor beta chain was captured in a study of blood T cell repertoires in COVID-19. The table came from immunoSEQ multiplex PCR; TCRdb's copy has only in-frame clones and leaves some out. The sample includes roughly 250,000 clones, around 86% of them seen just once. The CDR3 length is 15 residues. V lost 0 bases, J lost 8 bases, and 4 bases stayed unmatched. In germline, CDR1 is SGDLS, CDR2 YYNGEE. The material sequenced was PBMCs or T cells enriched from blood (not recorded which). The TCR originated in a woman aged 50 to 60 who had recovered from COVID-19. This sequence joins TRBV9 and TRBJ2-1, with 11 bases that match TRBD2. CDR3 nucleotide sequence: TGTGCCAGCAGCGTAGGGCTAGCGGGAGGCTATGAGCAGTTCTTC. Amino acid sequence: CASSVGLAGGYEQFF.